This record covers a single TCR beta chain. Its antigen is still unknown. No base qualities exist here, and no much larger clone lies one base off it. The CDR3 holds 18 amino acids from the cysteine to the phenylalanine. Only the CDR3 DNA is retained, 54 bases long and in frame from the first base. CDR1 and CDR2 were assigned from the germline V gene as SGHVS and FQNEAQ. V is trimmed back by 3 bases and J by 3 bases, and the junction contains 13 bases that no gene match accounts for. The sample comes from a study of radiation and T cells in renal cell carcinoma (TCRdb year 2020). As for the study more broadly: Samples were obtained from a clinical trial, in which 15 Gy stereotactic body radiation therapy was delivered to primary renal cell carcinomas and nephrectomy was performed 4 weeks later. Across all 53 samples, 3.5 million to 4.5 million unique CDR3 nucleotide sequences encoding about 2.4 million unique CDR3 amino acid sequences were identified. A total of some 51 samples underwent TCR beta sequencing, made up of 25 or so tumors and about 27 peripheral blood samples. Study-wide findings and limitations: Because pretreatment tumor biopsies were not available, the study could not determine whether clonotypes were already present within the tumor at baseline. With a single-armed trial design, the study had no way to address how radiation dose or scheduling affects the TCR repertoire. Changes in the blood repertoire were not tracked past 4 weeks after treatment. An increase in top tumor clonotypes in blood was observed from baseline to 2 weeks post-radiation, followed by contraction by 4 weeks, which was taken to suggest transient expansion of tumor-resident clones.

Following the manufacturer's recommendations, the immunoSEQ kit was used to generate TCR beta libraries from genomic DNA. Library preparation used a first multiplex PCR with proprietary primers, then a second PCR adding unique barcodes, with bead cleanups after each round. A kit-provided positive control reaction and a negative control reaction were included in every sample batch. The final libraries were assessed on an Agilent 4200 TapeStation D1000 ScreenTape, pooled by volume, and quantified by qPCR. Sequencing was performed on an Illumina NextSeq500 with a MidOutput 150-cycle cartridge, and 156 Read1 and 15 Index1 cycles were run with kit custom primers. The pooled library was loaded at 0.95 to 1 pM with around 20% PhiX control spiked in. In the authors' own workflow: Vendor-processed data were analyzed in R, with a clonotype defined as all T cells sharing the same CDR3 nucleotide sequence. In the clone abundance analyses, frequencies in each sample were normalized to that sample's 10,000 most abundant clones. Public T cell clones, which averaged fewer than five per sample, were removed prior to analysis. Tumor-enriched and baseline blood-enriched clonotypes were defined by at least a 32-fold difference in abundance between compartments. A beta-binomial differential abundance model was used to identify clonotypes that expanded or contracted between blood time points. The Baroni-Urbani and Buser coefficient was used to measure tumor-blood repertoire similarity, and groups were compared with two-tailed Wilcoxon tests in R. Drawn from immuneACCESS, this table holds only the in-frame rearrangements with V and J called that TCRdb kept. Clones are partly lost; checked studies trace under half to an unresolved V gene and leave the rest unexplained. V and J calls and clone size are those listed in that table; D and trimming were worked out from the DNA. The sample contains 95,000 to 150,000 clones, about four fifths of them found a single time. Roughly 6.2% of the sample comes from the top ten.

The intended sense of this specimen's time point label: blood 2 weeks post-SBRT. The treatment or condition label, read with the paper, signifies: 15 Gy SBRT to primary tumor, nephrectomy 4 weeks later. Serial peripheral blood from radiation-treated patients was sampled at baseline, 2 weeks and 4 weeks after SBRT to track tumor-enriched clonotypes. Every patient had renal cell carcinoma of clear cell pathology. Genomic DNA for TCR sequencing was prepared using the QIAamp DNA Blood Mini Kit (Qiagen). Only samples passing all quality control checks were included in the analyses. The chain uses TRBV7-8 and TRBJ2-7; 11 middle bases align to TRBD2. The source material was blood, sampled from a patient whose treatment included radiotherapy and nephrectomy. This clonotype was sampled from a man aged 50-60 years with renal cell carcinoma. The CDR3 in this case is CASSLRLAGGGLYYEQYF. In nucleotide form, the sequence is TGTGCCAGCAGCTTGCGCCTAGCGGGAGGCGGGCTTTACTACGAGCAGTACTTC.